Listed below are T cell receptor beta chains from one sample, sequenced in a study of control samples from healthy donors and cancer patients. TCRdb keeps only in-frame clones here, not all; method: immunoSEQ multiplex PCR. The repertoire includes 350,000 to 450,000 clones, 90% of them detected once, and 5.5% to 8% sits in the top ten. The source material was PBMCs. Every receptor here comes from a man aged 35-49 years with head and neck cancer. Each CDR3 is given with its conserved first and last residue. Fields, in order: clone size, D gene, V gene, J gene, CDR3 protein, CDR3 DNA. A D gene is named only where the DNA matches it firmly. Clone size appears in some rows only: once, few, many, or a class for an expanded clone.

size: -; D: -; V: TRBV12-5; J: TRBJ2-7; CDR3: CASVPPSRDEQYF; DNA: TGTGCTAGTGTCCCGCCCTCCCGGGACGAGCAGTACTTC
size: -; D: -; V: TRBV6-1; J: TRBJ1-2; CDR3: CASSDSDYGYTF; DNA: TGTGCCAGCAGTGACAGCGATTATGGCTACACCTTC
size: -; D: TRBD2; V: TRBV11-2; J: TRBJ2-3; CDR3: CASSLLGGSPFTDTQYF; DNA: TGTGCCAGCAGCTTATTGGGGGGGTCCCCTTTCACAGATACGCAGTATTTT
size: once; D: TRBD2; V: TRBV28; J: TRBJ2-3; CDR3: CASSFSGRTDTQYF; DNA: TGTGCCAGCAGTTTTAGCGGGAGGACAGATACGCAGTATTTT
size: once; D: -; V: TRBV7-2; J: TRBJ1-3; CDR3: CASSLDPGNTIYF; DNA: TGTGCCAGCAGCTTAGATCCTGGAAACACCATATATTTT
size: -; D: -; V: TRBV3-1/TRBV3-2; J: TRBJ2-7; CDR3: CASSQGRMFLGEQYF; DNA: TGTGCCAGCAGCCAAGGTAGGATGTTTCTTGGCGAGCAGTACTTC
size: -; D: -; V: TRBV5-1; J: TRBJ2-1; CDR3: CASSKGRVMNEQFF; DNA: TGCGCCAGCAGTAAAGGGAGAGTAATGAATGAGCAGTTCTTC
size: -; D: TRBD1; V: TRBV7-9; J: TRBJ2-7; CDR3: CASSPLTGGYSYEQYF; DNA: TGTGCCAGCAGCCCACTAACAGGGGGCTACTCCTACGAGCAGTACTTC
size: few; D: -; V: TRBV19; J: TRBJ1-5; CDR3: CASSITWGSNQPQHF; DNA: TGTGCCAGTAGTATTACATGGGGGAGCAATCAGCCCCAGCATTTT
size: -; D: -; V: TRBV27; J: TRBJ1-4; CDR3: CASSFRQGGSEKLFF; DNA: TGTGCCAGCAGTTTTCGGCAGGGAGGGAGTGAAAAACTGTTTTTT
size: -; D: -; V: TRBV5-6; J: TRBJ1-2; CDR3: CASSLRLLRGYTF; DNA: TGTGCCAGCAGCTTACGATTGCTTCGTGGCTACACCTTC
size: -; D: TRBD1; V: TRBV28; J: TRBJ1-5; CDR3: CASRLRDRLNQPQHF; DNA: TGTGCCAGCCGCCTCCGGGACAGACTTAATCAGCCCCAGCATTTT
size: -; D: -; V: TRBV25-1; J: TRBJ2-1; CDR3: CASSESFPRNEQFF; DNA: TGTGCCAGCAGTGAATCTTTCCCCCGTAATGAGCAGTTCTTC
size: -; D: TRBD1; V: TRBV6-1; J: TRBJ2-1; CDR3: CASSDRQGDEQFF; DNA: TGTGCCAGCAGTGATCGACAGGGCGATGAGCAGTTCTTC
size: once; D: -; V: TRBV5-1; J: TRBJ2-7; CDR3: CASSLGQGPYEQYF; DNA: TGCGCCAGCAGCTTGGGCCAGGGGCCATACGAGCAGTACTTC
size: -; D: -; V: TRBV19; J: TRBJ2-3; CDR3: CASSIGAGRGDTQYF; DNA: TGTGCCAGTAGTATTGGCGCGGGACGGGGAGATACGCAGTATTTT
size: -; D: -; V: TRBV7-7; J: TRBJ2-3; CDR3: CASSLGVNGNTDTQYF; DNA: TGTGCTAGCAGCTTAGGGGTCAACGGGAACACAGATACGCAGTATTTT
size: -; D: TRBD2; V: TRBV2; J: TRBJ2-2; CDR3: CASSEMTSGNTGELFF; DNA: TGTGCCAGCAGTGAAATGACTAGCGGCAACACCGGGGAGCTGTTTTTT
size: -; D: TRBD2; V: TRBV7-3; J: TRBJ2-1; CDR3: CASSLGRTSGRTFNEQFF; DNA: TGTGCCAGCAGCTTAGGGCGCACTAGCGGGAGGACATTTAATGAGCAGTTCTTC
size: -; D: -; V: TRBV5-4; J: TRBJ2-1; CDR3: CASSSDVNEQFF; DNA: TGTGCCAGCAGCTCGGACGTCAATGAGCAGTTCTTC
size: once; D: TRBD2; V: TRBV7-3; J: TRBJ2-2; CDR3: CASSLNGGLDTGELFF; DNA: TGTGCCAGCAGCTTAAACGGGGGGTTGGACACCGGGGAGCTGTTTTTT
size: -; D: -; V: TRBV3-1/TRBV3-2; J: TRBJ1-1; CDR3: CASSPLGTPSFGTEAFF; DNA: TGTGCCAGCAGTCCCCTCGGGACCCCGAGTTTTGGTACTGAAGCTTTCTTT
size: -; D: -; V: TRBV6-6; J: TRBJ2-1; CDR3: CASSYPVGYYNEQFF; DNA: TGTGCCAGCAGTTACCCCGTCGGATACTACAATGAGCAGTTCTTC